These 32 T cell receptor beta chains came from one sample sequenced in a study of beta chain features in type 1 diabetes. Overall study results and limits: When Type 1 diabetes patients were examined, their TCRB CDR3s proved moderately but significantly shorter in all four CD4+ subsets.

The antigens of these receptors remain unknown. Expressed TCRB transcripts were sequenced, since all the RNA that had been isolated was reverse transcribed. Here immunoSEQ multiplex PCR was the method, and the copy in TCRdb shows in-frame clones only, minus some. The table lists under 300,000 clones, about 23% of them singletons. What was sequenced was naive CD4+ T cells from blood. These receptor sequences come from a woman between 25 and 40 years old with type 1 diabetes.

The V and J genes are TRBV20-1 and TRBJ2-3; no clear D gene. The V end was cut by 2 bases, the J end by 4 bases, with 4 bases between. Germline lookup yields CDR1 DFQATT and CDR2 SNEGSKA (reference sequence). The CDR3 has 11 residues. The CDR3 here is CSARRADTQYF. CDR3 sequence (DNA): TGCAGTGCTAGACGGGCAGATACGCAGTATTTT.

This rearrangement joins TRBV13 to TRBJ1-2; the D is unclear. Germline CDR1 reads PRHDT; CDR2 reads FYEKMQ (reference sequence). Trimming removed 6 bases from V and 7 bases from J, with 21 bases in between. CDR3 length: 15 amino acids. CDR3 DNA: TGTGCCAGCAGATCCCCGAGGGAGAGGATCAGTGGCTACACCTTC. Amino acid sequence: CASRSPRERISGYTF.

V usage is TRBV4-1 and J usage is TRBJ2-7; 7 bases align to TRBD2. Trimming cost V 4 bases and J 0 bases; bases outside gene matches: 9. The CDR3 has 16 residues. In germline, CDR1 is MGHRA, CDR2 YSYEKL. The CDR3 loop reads CASSRSSGLLSYEQYF. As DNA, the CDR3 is TGCGCCAGCAGCCGGTCTAGCGGATTACTCTCCTACGAGCAGTACTTC.

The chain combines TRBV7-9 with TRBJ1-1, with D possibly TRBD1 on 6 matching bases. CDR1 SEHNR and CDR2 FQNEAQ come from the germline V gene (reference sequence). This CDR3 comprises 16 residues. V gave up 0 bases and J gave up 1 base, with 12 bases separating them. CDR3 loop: CASSLAVLGANTEAFF. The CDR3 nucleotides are TGTGCCAGCAGCTTAGCTGTCCTGGGGGCGAACACTGAAGCTTTCTTT.

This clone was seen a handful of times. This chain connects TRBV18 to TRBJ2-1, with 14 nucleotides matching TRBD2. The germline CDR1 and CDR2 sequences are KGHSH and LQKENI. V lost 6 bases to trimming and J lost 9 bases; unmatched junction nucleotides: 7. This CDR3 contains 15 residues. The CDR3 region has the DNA TGTGCCAGCTCGCCCGGGACTAGCGGGAGTGCTGAGCAGTTCTTC. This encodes CASSPGTSGSAEQFF. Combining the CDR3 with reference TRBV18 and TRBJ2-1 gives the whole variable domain NAGVMQNPRHLVRRRGQEARLRCSPMKGHSHVYWYRQLPEEGLKFMVYLQKENIIDESGMPKERFSAEFPKEGPSILRIQQVVRGDSAAYFCASSPGTSGSAEQFFGPGTRLTVL.

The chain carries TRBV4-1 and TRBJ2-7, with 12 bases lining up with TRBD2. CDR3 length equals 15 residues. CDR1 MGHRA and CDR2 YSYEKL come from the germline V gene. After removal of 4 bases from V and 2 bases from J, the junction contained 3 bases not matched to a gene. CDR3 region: CASSLTSGRTYEQYF. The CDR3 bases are TGCGCCAGCAGCCTTACTAGCGGGAGGACCTACGAGCAGTACTTC.

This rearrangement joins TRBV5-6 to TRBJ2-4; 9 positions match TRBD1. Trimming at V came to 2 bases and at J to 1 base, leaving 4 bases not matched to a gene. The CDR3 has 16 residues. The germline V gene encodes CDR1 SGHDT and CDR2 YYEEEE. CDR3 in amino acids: CASSFPGQGAKNIQYF. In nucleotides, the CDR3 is TGTGCCAGCAGCTTCCCGGGACAGGGCGCCAAAAACATTCAGTACTTC.

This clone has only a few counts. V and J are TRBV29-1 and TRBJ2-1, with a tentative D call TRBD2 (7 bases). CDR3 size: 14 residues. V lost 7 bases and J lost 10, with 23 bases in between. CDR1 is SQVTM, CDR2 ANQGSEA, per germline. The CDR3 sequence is CSAETGGLRGEQFF. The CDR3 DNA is TGCAGCGCGGAAACGGGAGGCCTCAGGGGCGAGCAGTTCTTC.

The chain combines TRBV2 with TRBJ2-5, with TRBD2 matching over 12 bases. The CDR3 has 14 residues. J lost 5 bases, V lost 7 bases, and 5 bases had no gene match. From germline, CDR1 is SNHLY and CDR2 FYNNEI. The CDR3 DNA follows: TGTGCCAGCACTAGCGGGAGGGCCCTCGAGACCCAGTACTTC. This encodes CASTSGRALETQYF.

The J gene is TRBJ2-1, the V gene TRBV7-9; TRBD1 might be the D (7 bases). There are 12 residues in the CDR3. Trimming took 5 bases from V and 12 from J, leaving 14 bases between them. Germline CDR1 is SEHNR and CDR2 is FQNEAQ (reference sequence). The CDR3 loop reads CASSPTGDRQFF. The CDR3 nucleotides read TGTGCCAGCAGCCCGACGGGGGACAGGCAGTTCTTC.

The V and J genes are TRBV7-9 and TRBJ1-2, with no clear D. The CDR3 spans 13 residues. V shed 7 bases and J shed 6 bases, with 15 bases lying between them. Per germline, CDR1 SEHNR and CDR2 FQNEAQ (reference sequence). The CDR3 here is CASTPQLIDGYTF. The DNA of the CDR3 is TGTGCCAGCACGCCGCAGTTAATCGATGGCTACACCTTC. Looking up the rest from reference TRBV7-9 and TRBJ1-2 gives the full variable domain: DTGVSQNPRHKITKRGQNVTFRCDPISEHNRLYWYRQTLGQGPEFLTYFQNEAQLEKSRLLSDRFSAERPKGSFSTLEIQRTEQGDSAMYLCASTPQLIDGYTFGSGTRLTVV.

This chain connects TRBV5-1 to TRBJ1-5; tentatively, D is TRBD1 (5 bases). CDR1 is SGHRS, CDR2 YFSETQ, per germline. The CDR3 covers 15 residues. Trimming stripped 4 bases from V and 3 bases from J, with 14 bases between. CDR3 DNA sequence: TGCGCCAGCAGCCTCTTTCCAGGGTCCAATCAGCCCCAGCATTTT. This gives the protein CASSLFPGSNQPQHF.

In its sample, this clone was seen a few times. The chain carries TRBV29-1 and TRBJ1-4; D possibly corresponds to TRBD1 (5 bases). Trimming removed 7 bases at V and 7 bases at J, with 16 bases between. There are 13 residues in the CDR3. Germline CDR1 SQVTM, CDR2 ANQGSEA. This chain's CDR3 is CSADSEQSEKLFF. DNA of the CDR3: TGCAGCGCTGACAGCGAGCAGAGTGAAAAACTGTTTTTT.

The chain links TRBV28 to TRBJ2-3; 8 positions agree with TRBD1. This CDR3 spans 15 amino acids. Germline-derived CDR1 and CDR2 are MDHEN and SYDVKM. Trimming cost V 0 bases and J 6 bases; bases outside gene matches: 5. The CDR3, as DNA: TGTGCCAGCAGTTTATGGCAGGGGGCGAGTGATACGCAGTATTTT. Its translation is CASSLWQGASDTQYF.

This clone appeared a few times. The CDR3, as DNA: TGTGCCAGCAGTTTAGAGCAGGGAGGAGGTGGCTACACCTTC. It is translated as CASSLEQGGGGYTF. V gene TRBV27 combines with J gene TRBJ1-2, with D possibly matching TRBD1 (5 bases). Germline V gene lookup returns CDR1 MNHEY and CDR2 SMNVEV (reference sequence). The CDR3 consists of 14 residues. Trimming stripped 2 bases from V and 7 bases from J, with 14 bases between.

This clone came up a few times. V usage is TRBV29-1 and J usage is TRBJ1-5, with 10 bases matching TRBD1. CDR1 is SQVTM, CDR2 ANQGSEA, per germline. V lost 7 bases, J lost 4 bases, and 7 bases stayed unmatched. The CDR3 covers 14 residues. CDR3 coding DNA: TGCAGCGCTAGGGACAGGGGAACGAATCAGCCCCAGCATTTT. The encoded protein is CSARDRGTNQPQHF.

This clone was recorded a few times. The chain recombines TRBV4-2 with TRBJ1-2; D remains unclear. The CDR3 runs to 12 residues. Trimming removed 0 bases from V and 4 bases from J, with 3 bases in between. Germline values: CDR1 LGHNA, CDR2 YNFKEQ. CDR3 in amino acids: CASSQDSYGYTF. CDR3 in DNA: TGTGCCAGCAGCCAAGACAGCTATGGCTACACCTTC.

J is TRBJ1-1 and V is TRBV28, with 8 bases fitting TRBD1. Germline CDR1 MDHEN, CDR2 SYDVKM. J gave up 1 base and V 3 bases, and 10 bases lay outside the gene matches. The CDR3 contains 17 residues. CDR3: CASSLGQARLPNTEAFF. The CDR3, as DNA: TGTGCCAGCAGTTTGGGACAGGCAAGGCTACCGAACACTGAAGCTTTCTTT.

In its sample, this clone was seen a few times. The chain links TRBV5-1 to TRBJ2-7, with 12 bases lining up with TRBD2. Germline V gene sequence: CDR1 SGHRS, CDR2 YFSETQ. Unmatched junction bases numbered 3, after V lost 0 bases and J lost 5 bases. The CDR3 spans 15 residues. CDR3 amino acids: CASSLGLAGVHEQYF. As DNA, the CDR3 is TGCGCCAGCAGCTTGGGACTAGCGGGAGTCCACGAGCAGTACTTC.

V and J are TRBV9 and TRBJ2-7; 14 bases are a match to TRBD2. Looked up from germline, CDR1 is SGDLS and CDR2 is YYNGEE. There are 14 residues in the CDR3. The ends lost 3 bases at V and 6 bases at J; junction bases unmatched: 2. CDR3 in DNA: TGTGCCAGCAGCGCCGGGACTAGCGGGAGCGAGCAGTACTTC. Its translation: CASSAGTSGSEQYF.

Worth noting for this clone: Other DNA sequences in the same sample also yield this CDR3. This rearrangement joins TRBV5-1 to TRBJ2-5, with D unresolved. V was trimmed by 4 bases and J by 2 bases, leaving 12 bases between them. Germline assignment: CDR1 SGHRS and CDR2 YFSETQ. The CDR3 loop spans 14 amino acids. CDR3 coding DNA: TGCGCCAGCAGCCTCGCAGGCTCGCAAGAGACCCAGTACTTC. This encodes CASSLAGSQETQYF.

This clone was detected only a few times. The CDR3 spells CASSPRSYNEQFF. CDR3 in DNA: TGTGCCAGTAGCCCTCGGAGCTACAATGAGCAGTTCTTC. V usage is TRBV19 and J usage is TRBJ2-1; D unresolved. Germline V gives CDR1 LNHDA, CDR2 SQIVND (reference sequence). Trimming stripped 6 bases from V and 3 bases from J, with 9 bases between. The CDR3 extends over 13 amino acids.

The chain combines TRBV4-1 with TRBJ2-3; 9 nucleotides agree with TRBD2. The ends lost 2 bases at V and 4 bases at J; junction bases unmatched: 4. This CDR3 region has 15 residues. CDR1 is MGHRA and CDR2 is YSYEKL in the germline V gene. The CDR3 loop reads CASSQPGLAPDTQYF. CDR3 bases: TGCGCCAGCAGCCAACCGGGACTAGCTCCAGATACGCAGTATTTT.

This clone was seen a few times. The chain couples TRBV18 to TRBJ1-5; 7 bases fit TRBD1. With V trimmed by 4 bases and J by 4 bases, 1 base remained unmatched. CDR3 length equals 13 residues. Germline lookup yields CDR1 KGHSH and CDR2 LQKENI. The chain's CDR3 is CASSQQGNQPQHF. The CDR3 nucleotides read TGTGCCAGCTCACAACAGGGGAATCAGCCCCAGCATTTT.

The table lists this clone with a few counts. The CDR3 spells CASSEGQNSYNEQFF. The CDR3 nucleotides are TGTGCCAGCAGTGAGGGGCAGAACTCCTACAATGAGCAGTTCTTC. This rearrangement joins TRBV2 to TRBJ2-1, with a weak D call TRBD1 (5 bases). The germline V gene has CDR1 SNHLY and CDR2 FYNNEI. With 3 bases removed from V and 0 bases from J, the gap between germline ends came to 9 bases. This CDR3 contains 15 residues.

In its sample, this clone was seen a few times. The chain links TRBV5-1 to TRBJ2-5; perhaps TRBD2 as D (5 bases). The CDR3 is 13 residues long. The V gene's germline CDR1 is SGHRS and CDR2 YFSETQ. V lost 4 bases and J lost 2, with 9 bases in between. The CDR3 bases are TGCGCCAGCAGCAGCGGAGCACAAGAGACCCAGTACTTC. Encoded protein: CASSSGAQETQYF.

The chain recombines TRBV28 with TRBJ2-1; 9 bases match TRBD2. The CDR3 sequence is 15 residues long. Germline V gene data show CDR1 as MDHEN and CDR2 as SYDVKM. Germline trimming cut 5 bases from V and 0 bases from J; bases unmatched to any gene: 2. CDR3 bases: TGTGCCAGCAGTGATAGCGGGAGCTCCTACAATGAGCAGTTCTTC. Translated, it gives CASSDSGSSYNEQFF.

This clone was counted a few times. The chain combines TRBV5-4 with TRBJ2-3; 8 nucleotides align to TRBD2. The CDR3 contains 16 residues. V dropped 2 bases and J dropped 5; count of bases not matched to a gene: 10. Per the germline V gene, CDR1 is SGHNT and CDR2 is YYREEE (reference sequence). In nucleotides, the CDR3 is TGTGCCAGCAGCTTAACCGGGACTAGAGTAGGAGATACGCAGTATTTT. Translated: CASSLTGTRVGDTQYF.

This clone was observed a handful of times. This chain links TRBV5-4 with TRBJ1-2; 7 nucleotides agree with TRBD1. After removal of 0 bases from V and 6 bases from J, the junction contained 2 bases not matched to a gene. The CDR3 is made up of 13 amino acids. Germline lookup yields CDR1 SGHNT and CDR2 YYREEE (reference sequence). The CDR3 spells CASSLGGTDGYTF. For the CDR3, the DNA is TGTGCCAGCAGCTTGGGGGGGACAGATGGCTACACCTTC.

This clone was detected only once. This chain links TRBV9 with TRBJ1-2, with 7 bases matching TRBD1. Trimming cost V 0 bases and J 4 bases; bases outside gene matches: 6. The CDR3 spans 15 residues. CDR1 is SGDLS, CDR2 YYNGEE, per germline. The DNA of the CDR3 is TGTGCCAGCAGCGTAGAGACAGGGTCGACCTATGGCTACACCTTC. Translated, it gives CASSVETGSTYGYTF.

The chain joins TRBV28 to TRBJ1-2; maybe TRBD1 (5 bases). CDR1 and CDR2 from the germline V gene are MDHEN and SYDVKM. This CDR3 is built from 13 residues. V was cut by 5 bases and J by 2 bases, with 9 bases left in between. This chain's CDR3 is CASSPSGNYGYTF. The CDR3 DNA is TGTGCCAGCAGTCCTTCAGGGAACTATGGCTACACCTTC.

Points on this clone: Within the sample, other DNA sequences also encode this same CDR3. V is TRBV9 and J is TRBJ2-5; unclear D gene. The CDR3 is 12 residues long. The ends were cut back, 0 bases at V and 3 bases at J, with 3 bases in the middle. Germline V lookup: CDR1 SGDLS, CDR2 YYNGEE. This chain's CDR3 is CASSVAEETQYF. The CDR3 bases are TGTGCCAGCAGCGTAGCGGAAGAGACCCAGTACTTC.